This T cell receptor beta chain was sequenced for a study of T cell clones after liver transplantation. On the study more broadly: Until 12-24 months post-transplant, subjects got standard immunosuppression and no induction.

Germline lookup yields CDR1 LGHNA and CDR2 YNFKEQ. With 3 bases clipped from V and 7 bases from J, the junction kept 6 bases outside the gene matches. This CDR3 region has 14 residues. Clones were read by immunoSEQ multiplex PCR, and TCRdb kept only the in-frame ones, dropping some. Here the sample spans more than 100,000 clones, about 86% being singletons. V is TRBV4-2 and J is TRBJ1-2; TRBD1 matches at 9 bases. This TCR was recovered from a human patient who received a liver transplant. The graft donor may account for some of the T cells. The sample consisted of CD4+ T cells from blood, taken approximately 43 months after liver transplant. CDR3 nucleotides: TGTGCCAGCAGCCAGGTACAGGGGGCGAGTGGCTACACCTTC. It yields the protein CASSQVQGASGYTF.